This T cell receptor beta chain came from a study of radiotherapy plus CTLA-4 blockade in lung cancer. Overall study: Objective response rate was about 19%; disease control rate, about 31%. Study conclusions and caveats: Early shifts in blood T cell clones, with interferon-beta, reportedly predicted response best. Radiotherapy with ipilimumab was followed by blood expansion of tumor-derived clones.

Worth noting for this clone: The antigen is not known.

Each patient with chemo-refractory metastatic non-small-cell lung cancer was treated with focal radiation plus CTLA-4 blockade using ipilimumab. V lost 0 bases and J lost 4, with 13 bases in between. Germline CDR1 is SGHNT and CDR2 is YYREEE (reference sequence). The CDR3 runs to 15 residues. This table comes from immunoSEQ multiplex PCR, and its TCRdb copy is limited to in-frame clones, with some not included. The data show approximately 47,000 clones, about 81% seen once. The origin of this receptor is a human donor with non-small cell lung cancer who had stable disease on radiotherapy plus ipilimumab. The chain joins TRBV5-4 to TRBJ1-2; D is possibly TRBD1 (5 bases). The sample consisted of peripheral blood, taken from a patient treated with radiotherapy plus ipilimumab. This chain's CDR3 is CASSLGGRFGYGYTF. In DNA, the CDR3 is TGTGCCAGCAGCTTGGGGGGGAGGTTCGGCTATGGCTACACCTTC.